The 10 T cell receptor beta chains below come from one sample, sequenced in a study of T cells in Graves' hyperthyroidism and ophthalmopathy. The investigators amplified TCR beta CDR3 regions from RNA transcripts. The study used the HTBI primer set for a first-round RT-PCR of the TCR CDR3. TCRdb itself ran the multiplex PCR reads through MiXCR, one entry per CDR3 protein. The table lists roughly 510,000 distinct CDR3 sequences, around 21% of them singletons. Sequencing was done on a sample of blood. These TCRs come from a man aged 18 to 30 with Graves' hyperthyroidism.

This clonotype was observed at least ten times. This chain connects TRBV12-3 or TRBV12-4 to TRBJ2-6; 8 positions match TRBD1. The CDR3 covers 15 residues. Trimming removed 11 bases from V and 0 bases from J; junction bases left unmatched: 6. This CDR3 is CADGTGGSGANVLTF. CDR3 DNA sequence: TGTGCCGACGGGACAGGAGGCTCTGGGGCCAACGTCCTGACTTTC.

The chain has TRBV4-1 and TRBJ2-7, with D unclear. Germline lookup yields CDR1 MGHRA and CDR2 YSYEKL. The CDR3 runs to 14 residues. V lost 2 bases to trimming and J lost 0 bases, with 8 bases between them. CDR3: CASSQHLGSYEQYF. In DNA form, the CDR3 reads TGCGCCAGCAGCCAACACTTGGGCTCCTACGAGCAGTACTTC.

Many counts were recorded for this clonotype. V is TRBV30 and J is TRBJ1-2, with D possibly matching TRBD1 (6 bases). This CDR3 region has 14 residues. The germline V gene has CDR1 GTSNPN and CDR2 SVGIG (reference sequence). V lost 2 bases and J 1 base, leaving 11 bases between the germline ends. CDR3 DNA: TGTGCCTGGAGTTTGGGACAAGATAACTATGGCTACACCTTC. Amino acid sequence: CAWSLGQDNYGYTF.

This chain joins TRBV2 and TRBJ1-1; TRBD1 matches 7 bases. V was pared by 6 bases and J by 2 bases, with 9 bases of the junction left unmatched. Germline CDR1 SNHLY, CDR2 FYNNEI. This CDR3 spans 15 amino acids. For the CDR3, the DNA is TGTGCCAGCAGCGAAACCGGGACAGACAACACTGAAGCTTTCTTT. Residues: CASSETGTDNTEAFF.

The rearrangement uses TRBV27 and TRBJ2-5, with D perhaps being TRBD1 or TRBD2 (6 bases each). The CDR3 is 14 residues long. The germline V gene encodes CDR1 MNHEY and CDR2 SMNVEV (reference sequence). V dropped 7 bases and J dropped 1 base, with 13 bases sitting between them. This chain's CDR3 is CASKVRGGQETQYF. The CDR3 DNA follows: TGTGCCAGCAAGGTCAGGGGAGGCCAAGAGACCCAGTACTTC.

This clonotype was picked up many times. V usage is TRBV12-5 and J usage is TRBJ2-5; D not resolved. The germline V gene has CDR1 LGHNT and CDR2 FRNRAP. The length of the CDR3 is 13 residues. Trimming removed 2 bases from V and 3 bases from J, with 7 bases in between. CDR3 coding DNA: TGTGCTAGTGGTTTGTGGGCAGAAGAGACCCAGTACTTC. It is translated as CASGLWAEETQYF.

This clonotype occurred many times. The chain combines TRBV4-1 with TRBJ1-5; D is possibly TRBD1 (5 bases). The CDR3 extends over 16 amino acids. Germline V gene data show CDR1 as MGHRA and CDR2 as YSYEKL. Deletions cut 4 bases from V and 2 bases from J, with 15 bases between. CDR3 nucleotide sequence: TGCGCCAGCAGCCCTTACCCAGGGCGTCGCAATCAGCCCCAGCATTTT. Residues: CASSPYPGRRNQPQHF.

This clonotype was detected only a few times. An end of the junction does not agree with germline; a read error may underlie this. This chain links TRBV28 with TRBJ2-4, with 7 bases aligning to TRBD1. CDR1 is MDHEN, CDR2 SYDVKM, per germline. This CDR3 has 18 amino acids. The CDR3 coding sequence is TGTGCCAGCAGCTTATACCTACAGGGGATGTTAGCCAAAAACATTCAGTACTTC. Amino acids: CASSLYLQGMLAKNIQYF.

V usage is TRBV20-1 and J usage is TRBJ1-5; 7 nucleotides line up with TRBD1. V lost 3 bases and J lost 3; bases outside the gene matches: 8. The germline gives CDR1 DFQATT, CDR2 SNEGSKA (reference sequence). This CDR3 is built from 15 residues. Here the CDR3 DNA reads TGCAGTGCTAGGATTGTGGGACAGCCCAATCAGCCCCAGCATTTT. Translating it yields CSARIVGQPNQPQHF.

The V call is TRBV7-8, the J call TRBJ2-2; D assignment may be TRBD1 or TRBD2 (5 bases each). Trimming left V 2 bases short and J 0 bases short, with 10 bases between. The CDR3 spans 16 residues. Per germline, CDR1 SGHVS and CDR2 FQNEAQ. The chain's CDR3 is CASSLRDGANTGELFF. The CDR3 DNA reads as TGTGCCAGCAGCTTAAGGGACGGCGCGAACACCGGGGAGCTGTTTTTT.